This TCR beta chain was retrieved from a study of T cell repertoires in cytomegalovirus infection. Study-level information: Evidence of both CMV infection and a matching HLA type came from public TCR beta signatures. Study observations and caveats: Predominance within the ex vivo response was attributable to HLA-C-restricted CMV-specific TCR beta clonotypes. Carriers of CMV and the relevant HLA type were discriminated by public TCR beta frequency.

With respect to this clonotype: No antigen is known for it.

Deletions cut 0 bases from V and 5 bases from J, with 10 bases between. The CDR3 is 15 residues long. Germline CDR1 ENHRY, CDR2 SYGVKD. TCRdb recomputed calls from the reads with MiXCR, one row per CDR3 protein. The sample has some 680,000 distinct CDR3 sequences, approximately 40% seen once. The chain recombines TRBV10-3 with TRBJ1-4, with D hard to call. The sequenced material came from PBMCs. This clonotype originated in a human donor in good health (CMV status not recorded). Some clones in this sample may be carry-over from other donors' samples. CDR3 sequence (DNA): TGTGCCATCAGTGAGTCAAGACGGGAAAATGAAAAACTGTTTTTT. The encoded protein is CAISESRRENEKLFF.